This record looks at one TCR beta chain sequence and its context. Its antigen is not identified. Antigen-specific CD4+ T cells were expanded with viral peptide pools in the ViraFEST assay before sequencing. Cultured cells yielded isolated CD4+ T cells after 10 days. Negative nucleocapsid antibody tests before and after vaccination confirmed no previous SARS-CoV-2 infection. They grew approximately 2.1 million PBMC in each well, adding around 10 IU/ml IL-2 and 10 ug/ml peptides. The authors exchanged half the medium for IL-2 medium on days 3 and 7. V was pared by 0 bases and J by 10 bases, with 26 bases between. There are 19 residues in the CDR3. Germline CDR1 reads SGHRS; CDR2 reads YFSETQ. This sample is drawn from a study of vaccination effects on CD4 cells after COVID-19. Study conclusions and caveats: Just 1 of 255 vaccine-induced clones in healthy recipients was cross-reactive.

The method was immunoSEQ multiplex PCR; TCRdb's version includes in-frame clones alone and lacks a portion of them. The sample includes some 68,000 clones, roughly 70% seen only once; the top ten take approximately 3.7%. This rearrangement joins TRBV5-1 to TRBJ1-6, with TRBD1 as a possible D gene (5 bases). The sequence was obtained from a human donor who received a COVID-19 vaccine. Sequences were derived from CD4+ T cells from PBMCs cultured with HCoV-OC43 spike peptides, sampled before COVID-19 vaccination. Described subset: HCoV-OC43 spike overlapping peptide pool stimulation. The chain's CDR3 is CASSLDGSRQGRAVSPLHF. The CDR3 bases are TGCGCCAGCAGCTTGGACGGGTCCCGCCAGGGCCGGGCAGTGTCACCCCTCCACTTT.